This T cell receptor beta chain is from a study of blood T cell repertoires in COVID-19 (dated by TCRdb to the early 2020s). A note on the overall study: Samples from collaborators originated in the United States, Italy and Spain and spanned both the acute and convalescent phases of COVID-19. A de-identified subject ID, COVID-19 status, age in years and sex were almost always included in the sample metadata. Samples came from the ongoing ImmuneRACE study (first 160 participants) plus 1,254 subjects from 6 global collaborators. Where HLA class I and class II types were available, the types were taken from metadata supplied by the sample provider, not from assay-based typing. The repertoires were released in a freely available public database meant as a resource for research on the immune response to SARS-CoV-2. The material from the prospective study consisted of cDNA or gDNA derived from T cells, B-cell-depleted T cells, or PBMCs. Subjects who had been exposed to COVID-19, were actively infected with it, or had recovered from it provided the deeply sampled blood TCRbeta repertoires that made up the dataset. What the study reported, not specific to this receptor: Clinical and demographic metadata were provided uncurated, with the amount varying by source and participant.

With regard to this clone: What antigen it recognizes has not been identified. Base qualities are not provided; no much larger clone lies one nucleotide away.

The junction shows trimming of 2 bases on V and 4 bases on J, and the gene matches do not reach 9 bases of it. The CDR3 runs 18 amino acids, cysteine and phenylalanine included. Left in the record is the CDR3 DNA by itself, 54 bases read in frame from the first base. The CDR1 and CDR2 encoded by the germline V gene are SGHVS and FNYEAQ. Each collaborating institution followed its own protocols to collect whole blood in K2EDTA tubes. For TCRbeta analysis, collaborators shipped samples in one of three forms: frozen whole blood, isolated PBMCs, or DNA extracted from either of those sample types. TCRbeta CDR3 regions were amplified from genomic DNA by means of the immunoSEQ Assay, a bias-controlled multiplex PCR. In the authors' own workflow: Nucleated cell counts per sample were estimated from amplification of reference gene primers within the assay. Sequence reads were collapsed and filtered to measure the absolute abundance of every unique TCRbeta CDR3 rearrangement. For each sample, productive Simpson clonality was calculated as the square root of Simpson's diversity index over productive rearrangements. The source is immuneACCESS, and TCRdb retained only in-frame sequences with V and J called. Part of the clones is not carried over; for the studies checked, unresolved V genes explain less than half of this, and the remainder is unexplained. The D gene and trimming were derived from the DNA, and the V and J assignments and clone size from that table. The sample table shows approximately 50,000 clones, and around 85% are seen once. Approximately 6.9% of the sample lies in the top ten.

Recombination connected TRBV7-6 to TRBJ2-2; TRBD1 aligns with 11 central bases. The TCR originated in a man in his 60s with acute or convalescent COVID-19. Source material: peripheral blood. CDR3 protein: CASSLRGQGVSGTGELFF. DNA sequence: TGTGCCAGCAGCTTAAGGGGACAGGGGGTTAGTGGCACCGGGGAGCTGTTTTTT.